The sequence of this T cell receptor (beta chain) was determined in a study of human T cells and chemical hapten exposure. CDR1 and CDR2 (germline): LGHNA, YSLEER. The CDR3 loop spans 16 amino acids. V was clipped by 5 bases and J by 3 bases; unmatched bases: 8. TCRdb called the RACE reads again in MiXCR, with one record for every CDR3 protein. This table holds 350,000 to 400,000 distinct CDR3 sequences, more than 4.5% found once. Time point in this sample: pre-sensitization, week 0. Documented treatment: therapeutic diphenylcyclopropenone sensitization with weekly scalp DPC. This clonotype was counted at least ten times.

The chain carries TRBV4-3 and TRBJ1-4, with 8 bases matching TRBD1. The source is a woman aged 50 to 60 with alopecia areata. Some clones in this sample may be carry-over from other donors' samples. The specimen comprised whole blood, sampled in connection with sensitization to the hapten diphenylcyclopropenone (DPC). DNA of the CDR3: TGCGCCAGCAGCTTCGCTGGACAGGGAGCTAATGAAAAACTGTTTTTT. It translates to CASSFAGQGANEKLFF.